One sample yielded the 27 T cell receptor beta chains listed below, sequenced in a study of OX40 agonist ivuxolimab in advanced cancers. Using immunoSEQ multiplex PCR, the repertoire was profiled, and TCRdb retains in-frame clones only, with some absent. The sample has roughly 28,000 clones; about 80% are singletons. This specimen consisted of CD4+ or CD8+ T cells sorted from blood, obtained in a trial of the OX40 agonist ivuxolimab. Every receptor here comes from an adult with an advanced solid tumor such as melanoma, head and neck, liver or kidney cancer.

The chain joins TRBV13 to TRBJ1-4; D call uncertain. The germline gives CDR1 PRHDT, CDR2 FYEKMQ (reference sequence). The length of the CDR3 is 13 residues. The V and J ends lost 3 bases and 5 bases respectively, with 7 bases between them. Written as DNA, the CDR3 is TGTGCCAGCAGCTTCACCGGGAATGAAAAACTGTTTTTT. This sequence encodes CASSFTGNEKLFF.

This CDR3 is CASSPGLGGYEQYF. The DNA of the CDR3 is TGTGCCAGCAGCCCCGGCTTGGGAGGTTACGAGCAGTACTTC. The chain is built from TRBV4-2 and TRBJ2-7; D may be TRBD2 (6 bases). In germline, CDR1 is LGHNA, CDR2 YNFKEQ. CDR3 size: 14 residues. V lost 4 bases to trimming and J lost 4 bases, with 14 bases between them.

As DNA, the CDR3 is TGCGCCAGCAGCCAAGATACGAAGGGTAAGGTGCTTGGCTACACCTTC. It is translated as CASSQDTKGKVLGYTF. The chain uses TRBV4-1 and TRBJ1-2; no definite D call. V dropped 0 bases and J dropped 7 bases, with 18 bases sitting between them. The germline gives CDR1 MGHRA, CDR2 YSYEKL. CDR3 length: 16 amino acids.

This chain connects TRBV7-9 to TRBJ1-5; 7 bases agree with TRBD1. This CDR3 is built from 17 residues. V lost 5 bases to trimming and J lost 2 bases; unmatched junction nucleotides: 12. Germline assignment: CDR1 SEHNR and CDR2 FQNEAQ (reference sequence). The CDR3 is CASSAQGGPDGNQPQHF. In nucleotides, the CDR3 is TGTGCCAGCAGCGCCCAGGGGGGACCCGACGGCAATCAGCCCCAGCATTTT. Complete variable domain (other parts from reference TRBV7-9 and TRBJ1-5): DTGVSQNPRHKITKRGQNVTFRCDPISEHNRLYWYRQTLGQGPEFLTYFQNEAQLEKSRLLSDRFSAERPKGSFSTLEIQRTEQGDSAMYLCASSAQGGPDGNQPQHFGDGTRLSIL.

The chain is built from TRBV7-9 and TRBJ1-6; TRBD1 might be the D (5 bases). Germline loops: CDR1 SEHNR, CDR2 FQNEAQ (reference sequence). The CDR3 has 16 residues. V was shortened by 6 bases and J by 0 bases, with 12 bases between the two germline ends. CDR3 loop: CASSPTGGSYNSPLHF. In DNA, the CDR3 is TGTGCCAGCAGTCCCACAGGCGGCTCCTATAATTCACCCCTCCACTTT.

This clone is medium-sized within its sample. This chain joins TRBV7-6 and TRBJ2-7, with 7 bases fitting TRBD1. CDR1 is SGHVS and CDR2 is FNYEAQ in the germline V gene. This CDR3 is built from 14 residues. V gave up 5 bases and J gave up 5 bases; unmatched junction bases: 9. The CDR3 is CASSPADRVHEQYF. CDR3 bases: TGTGCCAGCAGCCCCGCCGACAGGGTCCACGAGCAGTACTTC.

The chain employs TRBV5-4 and TRBJ2-5; D ambiguous. The V end was cut by 7 bases, the J end by 4 bases, with 20 bases between. CDR1 SGHNT and CDR2 YYREEE come from the germline V gene (reference sequence). The CDR3 spans 15 residues. Here the CDR3 DNA reads TGTGCCAGCGGCAGCTTGGCTGTAGGGTTAGAGACCCAGTACTTC. Residues: CASGSLAVGLETQYF.

The chain recombines TRBV19 with TRBJ1-1; D ambiguous. The V gene lost 7 bases and the J gene lost 0 bases, with 15 bases spanning the gap. The CDR3 spans 15 residues. Germline CDR1 is LNHDA and CDR2 is SQIVND (reference sequence). CDR3 protein: CASMSWVDMNTEAFF. The CDR3 nucleotides read TGTGCCAGTATGTCATGGGTTGACATGAACACTGAAGCTTTCTTT.

V is TRBV4-1 and J is TRBJ1-6; D call uncertain. In germline, CDR1 is MGHRA, CDR2 YSYEKL. The V and J ends lost 2 bases and 0 bases respectively, with 17 bases between them. The CDR3 extends over 19 amino acids. The CDR3 sequence is CASSQSIRRDSSYNSPLHF. CDR3 bases: TGCGCCAGCAGCCAATCTATCCGACGCGATAGCTCCTATAATTCACCCCTCCACTTT.

The J gene is TRBJ1-2, the V gene TRBV9; tentative D call: TRBD1 (6 bases). CDR3 length equals 15 residues. The V gene's germline CDR1 is SGDLS and CDR2 YYNGEE. Trimming shortened V by 3 bases and J by 0 bases, and 12 bases separated the two germline ends. CDR3 loop: CASSADRSTNYGYTF. CDR3 sequence (DNA): TGTGCCAGCAGCGCCGACAGGAGTACTAACTATGGCTACACCTTC.

The chain carries TRBV19 and TRBJ2-7, with 11 bases identical to TRBD2. Looked up from germline, CDR1 is LNHDA and CDR2 is SQIVND (reference sequence). The CDR3 extends over 15 amino acids. Trimming took 5 bases from V and 3 from J; bases not matched to a gene: 6. CDR3 DNA: TGTGCCAGTAGTGGGGGACTAGCGGAAAACTACGAGCAGTACTTC. Residues: CASSGGLAENYEQYF.

The rearrangement joins TRBV7-8 to TRBJ2-7, with D perhaps given as TRBD1 or TRBD2 (6 bases each). In germline, CDR1 is SGHVS, CDR2 FQNEAQ. The CDR3 spans 14 residues. V was trimmed by 6 bases and J by 3 bases, leaving 15 bases between them. The CDR3 DNA reads as TGTGCCAGCAGTTTGGGGGGCGGTCACTACGAGCAGTACTTC. This translates into CASSLGGGHYEQYF.

The chain is built from TRBV19 and TRBJ2-7, with D tentatively TRBD1 (5 bases). Germline assignment: CDR1 LNHDA and CDR2 SQIVND (reference sequence). This CDR3 region has 13 residues. With 8 bases removed from V and 1 base from J, the gap between germline ends came to 12 bases. In nucleotides, the CDR3 is TGTGCCAGTTCAAAGGACATTTCCTACGAGCAGTACTTC. It yields the protein CASSKDISYEQYF.

This clone has a single count. J is TRBJ1-4 and V is TRBV6-4, with D tentatively TRBD1 (5 bases). The V gene lost 0 bases and the J gene lost 2 bases, with 10 bases spanning the gap. This CDR3 contains 16 residues. The germline V gene has CDR1 MRHNA and CDR2 SNTAGT. CDR3 DNA sequence: TGTGCCAGCAGTGACTCGCGGGGCGTCACTAATGAAAAACTGTTTTTT. Protein sequence: CASSDSRGVTNEKLFF.

As to this clone: At one end, the junction sequence differs from germline, possibly due to a read error. The rearrangement links TRBV5-1 to TRBJ2-2; 12 nucleotides line up with TRBD2. CDR3 length: 18 amino acids. Germline V gene lookup returns CDR1 SGHRS and CDR2 YFSETQ. The CDR3 DNA reads TGCGCCAGCTCCTCGGGGACTAGCGGGCCCTGGGAGGCCGGGGAGCCGTTTTTT. This translates into CASSSGTSGPWEAGEPFF.

This rearrangement joins TRBV5-6 to TRBJ2-7; 7 bases align to TRBD1. This CDR3 has 12 amino acids. After removal of 3 bases from V and 3 bases from J, the junction contained 0 bases not matched to a gene. In germline, CDR1 is SGHDT, CDR2 YYEEEE. Here the CDR3 reads CASSWDSYEQYF. The CDR3 nucleotides read TGTGCCAGCAGCTGGGACAGCTACGAGCAGTACTTC.

This clone was observed a few times. The chain links TRBV6-1 to TRBJ1-2, with 7 bases identical to TRBD1. The germline V gene encodes CDR1 MNHNS and CDR2 SASEGT. This CDR3 comprises 13 residues. J gave up 5 bases and V 6 bases, and 6 bases lay outside the gene matches. CDR3 in DNA: TGTGCCAGCAGCCCTGACAGGGTGTATGGCTACACCTTC. This codes for CASSPDRVYGYTF.

The chain combines TRBV5-6 with TRBJ2-5; 9 bases map to TRBD1. The V and J ends lost 4 bases and 5 bases, in that order; junction bases with no gene match: 9. Germline V gene sequence: CDR1 SGHDT, CDR2 YYEEEE. The CDR3 length is 15 residues. Here the CDR3 DNA reads TGTGCCAGCAGCGCGAACAGGGGGCGCGGGGAGACCCAGTACTTC. Its translation is CASSANRGRGETQYF.

This clone was counted a few times. The chain recombines TRBV9 with TRBJ1-5; perhaps TRBD1 as D (5 bases). The CDR3 is made up of 15 amino acids. V lost 0 bases, J lost 4 bases, and 11 bases lay in between. Germline assignment: CDR1 SGDLS and CDR2 YYNGEE. The CDR3 protein is CASSVEAGRNQPQHF. The CDR3 DNA follows: TGTGCCAGCAGCGTAGAGGCAGGGAGGAATCAGCCCCAGCATTTT.

DNA for the CDR3: TGTGCCAGTAGTGCGGACGGATACTATGGCTACACCTTC. This codes for CASSADGYYGYTF. This chain links TRBV19 with TRBJ1-2; D not resolved. V lost 5 bases, J lost 3 bases, and 10 bases lay in between. The CDR3 length is 13 residues. Looked up from germline, CDR1 is LNHDA and CDR2 is SQIVND (reference sequence).

The J gene is TRBJ1-1, the V gene TRBV6-5; TRBD1 aligns across 8 bases. This CDR3 region has 15 residues. Germline V lookup: CDR1 MNHEY, CDR2 SVGAGI. V lost 4 bases to trimming and J lost 4 bases; unmatched junction nucleotides: 8. CDR3 nucleotide sequence: TGTGCCAGCAGTTTAACAGGGGGAAAAGGCACTGAAGCTTTCTTT. Its translation: CASSLTGGKGTEAFF.

This chain links TRBV7-9 with TRBJ1-1, with no clear D. CDR1 SEHNR and CDR2 FQNEAQ come from the germline V gene (reference sequence). V was cut by 7 bases and J by 1 base, with 13 bases left in between. There are 14 residues in the CDR3. The CDR3 DNA is TGTGCCAGCAAGTCCGGGTCGTCGAACACTGAAGCTTTCTTT. Protein product: CASKSGSSNTEAFF.

The CDR3 region has the DNA TGCGCCAGCAGCCTTTACGAGACAGGGCCCACTGAAGCTTTCTTT. Amino acid sequence: CASSLYETGPTEAFF. This sequence joins TRBV4-1 and TRBJ1-1, with 7 nucleotides matching TRBD1. CDR3 size: 15 residues. Germline values: CDR1 MGHRA, CDR2 YSYEKL. V was clipped by 4 bases and J by 4 bases; unmatched bases: 9.

The chain is built from TRBV5-6 and TRBJ1-2; possible D gene TRBD1, 6 bases. CDR3 length: 13 amino acids. Germline values: CDR1 SGHDT, CDR2 YYEEEE. V shed 0 bases and J shed 6 bases, with 9 bases lying between them. The DNA of the CDR3 is TGTGCCAGCAGCTTGGCGCCAGGGGATGGCTACACCTTC. Translated: CASSLAPGDGYTF. Supplemented by reference TRBV5-6 and TRBJ1-2, the full variable domain reads DAGVTQSPTHLIKTRGQQVTLRCSPKSGHDTVSWYQQALGQGPQFIFQYYEEEERQRGNFPDRFSGHQFPNYSSELNVNALLLGDSALYLCASSLAPGDGYTFGSGTRLTVV.

The chain couples TRBV7-3 to TRBJ2-5; the match to TRBD1 covers 7 bases. V dropped 5 bases and J dropped 0; count of bases not matched to a gene: 15. There are 18 residues in the CDR3. The V gene's germline CDR1 is SGHTA and CDR2 FQGTGA. Here the CDR3 reads CASSLHGPGQSYQETQYF. As DNA, the CDR3 is TGTGCCAGCAGCCTCCACGGTCCGGGACAGAGTTACCAAGAGACCCAGTACTTC.

By share of the sample, this clone is medium-sized. The gene calls are TRBV2 and TRBJ1-5; 8 nucleotides agree with TRBD1. The CDR3 covers 15 residues. Germline trimming cut 7 bases from V and 3 bases from J; bases unmatched to any gene: 8. CDR1 and CDR2 from the germline V gene are SNHLY and FYNNEI. The CDR3 loop reads CASKRVTGDNQPQHF. In nucleotides, the CDR3 is TGTGCCAGCAAAAGGGTGACAGGGGACAATCAGCCCCAGCATTTT.

V usage is TRBV5-6 and J usage is TRBJ1-4, with 7 bases aligning to TRBD1. The V gene end was trimmed by 6 bases and the J gene end by 4 bases; junction bases not matched to a gene: 6. The CDR3 is 14 amino acids. CDR1 is SGHDT, CDR2 YYEEEE, per germline. DNA of the CDR3: TGTGCCAGCACCGCAGGGGGTTATAATGAAAAACTGTTTTTT. As protein: CASTAGGYNEKLFF.